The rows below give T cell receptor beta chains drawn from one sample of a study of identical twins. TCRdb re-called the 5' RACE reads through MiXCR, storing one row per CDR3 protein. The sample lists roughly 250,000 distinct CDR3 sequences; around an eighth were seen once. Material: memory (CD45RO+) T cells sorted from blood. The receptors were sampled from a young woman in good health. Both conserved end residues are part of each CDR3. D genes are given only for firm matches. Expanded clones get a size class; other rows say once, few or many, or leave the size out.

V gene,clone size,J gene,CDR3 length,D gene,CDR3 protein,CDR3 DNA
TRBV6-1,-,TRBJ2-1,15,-,CASREGFMEYNEQFF,TGTGCCAGCAGGGAGGGGTTTATGGAATACAATGAGCAGTTCTTC
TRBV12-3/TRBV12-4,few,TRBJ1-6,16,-,CASSPQGLSYNSPLHF,TGTGCCAGCAGTCCCCAGGGGCTCTCCTATAATTCACCCCTCCACTTT
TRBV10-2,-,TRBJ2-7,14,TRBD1,CASSLRQGIHEQYF,TGCGCCAGCAGCCTACGACAGGGTATACACGAGCAGTACTTC
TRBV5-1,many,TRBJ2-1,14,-,CASSPRDIRGEQFF,TGCGCCAGCAGCCCCCGGGACATCAGGGGTGAGCAGTTCTTC
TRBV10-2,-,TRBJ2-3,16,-,CASSDWGRVGQDTQYF,TGCGCCAGCAGTGATTGGGGCAGGGTGGGCCAAGATACGCAGTATTTT
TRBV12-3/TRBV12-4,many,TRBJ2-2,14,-,CASSLNSGPGELFF,TGTGCCAGCAGTTTAAACTCCGGGCCCGGGGAGCTGTTTTTT
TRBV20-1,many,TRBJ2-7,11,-,CSAGTQGQQYF,TGCAGTGCGGGGACCCAGGGGCAGCAGTACTTC
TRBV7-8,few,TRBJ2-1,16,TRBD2,CASSLFPQGGANEQFF,TGTGCCAGCAGCTTATTCCCGCAGGGAGGGGCCAATGAGCAGTTCTTC
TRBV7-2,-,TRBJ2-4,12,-,CASSSTLNIQYF,TGTGCCAGCAGCTCGACCCTTAACATTCAGTACTTC
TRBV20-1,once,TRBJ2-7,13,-,CSANPGESYEQYF,TGCAGTGCTAACCCAGGGGAATCCTACGAGCAGTACTTC